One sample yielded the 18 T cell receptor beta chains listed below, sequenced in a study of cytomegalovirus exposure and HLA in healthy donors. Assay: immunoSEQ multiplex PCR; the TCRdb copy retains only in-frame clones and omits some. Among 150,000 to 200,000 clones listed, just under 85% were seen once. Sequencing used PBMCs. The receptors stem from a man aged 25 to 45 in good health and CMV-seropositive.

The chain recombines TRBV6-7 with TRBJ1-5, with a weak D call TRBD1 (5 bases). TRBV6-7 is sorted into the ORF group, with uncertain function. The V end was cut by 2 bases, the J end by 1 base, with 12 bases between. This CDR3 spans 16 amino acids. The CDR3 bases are TGTGCCAGCAGTTACGCGACAGTCGCGAGCAATCAGCCCCAGCATTTT. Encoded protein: CASSYATVASNQPQHF.

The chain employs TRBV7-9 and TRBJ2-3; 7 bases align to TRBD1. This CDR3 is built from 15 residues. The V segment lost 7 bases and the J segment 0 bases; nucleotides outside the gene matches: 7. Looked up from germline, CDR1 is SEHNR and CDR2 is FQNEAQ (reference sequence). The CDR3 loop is CASTLPGQSTDTQYF. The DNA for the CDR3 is TGTGCCAGCACCCTGCCGGGACAGAGCACAGATACGCAGTATTTT. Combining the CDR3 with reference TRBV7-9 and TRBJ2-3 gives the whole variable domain DTGVSQNPRHKITKRGQNVTFRCDPISEHNRLYWYRQTLGQGPEFLTYFQNEAQLEKSRLLSDRFSAERPKGSFSTLEIQRTEQGDSAMYLCASTLPGQSTDTQYFGPGTRLTVL.

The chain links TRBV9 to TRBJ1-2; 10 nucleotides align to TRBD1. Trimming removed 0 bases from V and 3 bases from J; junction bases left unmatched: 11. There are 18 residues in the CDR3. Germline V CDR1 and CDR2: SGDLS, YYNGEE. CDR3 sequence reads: CASSVVSGGTGDYYGYTF. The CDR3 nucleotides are TGTGCCAGCAGCGTAGTATCCGGGGGGACAGGGGATTACTATGGCTACACCTTC.

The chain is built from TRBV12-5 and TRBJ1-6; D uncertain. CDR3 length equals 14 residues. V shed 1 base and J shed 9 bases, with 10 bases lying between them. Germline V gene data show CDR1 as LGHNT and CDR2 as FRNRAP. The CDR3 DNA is TGTGCTAGTGGTTTGGGCGTTGGAGTTTCACCCCTCCACTTT. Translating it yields CASGLGVGVSPLHF.

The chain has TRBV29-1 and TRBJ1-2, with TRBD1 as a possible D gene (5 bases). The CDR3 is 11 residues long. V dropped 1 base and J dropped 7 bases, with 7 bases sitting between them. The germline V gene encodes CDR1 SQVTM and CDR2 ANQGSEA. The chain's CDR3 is CSVEGRVGYTF. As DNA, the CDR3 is TGCAGCGTTGAAGGCAGGGTTGGCTACACCTTC.

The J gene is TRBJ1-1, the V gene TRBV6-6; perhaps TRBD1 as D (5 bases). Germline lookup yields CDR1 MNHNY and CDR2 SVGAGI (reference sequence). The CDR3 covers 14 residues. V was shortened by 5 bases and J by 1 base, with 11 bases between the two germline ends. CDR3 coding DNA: TGTGCCAGCAGTCGACGTGGACAGAACACTGAAGCTTTCTTT. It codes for CASSRRGQNTEAFF.

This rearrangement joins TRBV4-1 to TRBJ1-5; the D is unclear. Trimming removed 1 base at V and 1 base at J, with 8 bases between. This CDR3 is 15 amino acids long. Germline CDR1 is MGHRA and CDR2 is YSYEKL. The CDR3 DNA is TGCGCCAGCAGCCAAGGGCTAGGCAGCAATCAGCCCCAGCATTTT. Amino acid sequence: CASSQGLGSNQPQHF.

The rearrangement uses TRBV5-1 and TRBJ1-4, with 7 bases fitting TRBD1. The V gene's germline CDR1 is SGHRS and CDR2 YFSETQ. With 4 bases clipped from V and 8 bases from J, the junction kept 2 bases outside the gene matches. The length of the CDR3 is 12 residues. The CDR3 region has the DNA TGCGCCAGCAGCCCGGACAGGGAAAAACTGTTTTTT. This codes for CASSPDREKLFF.

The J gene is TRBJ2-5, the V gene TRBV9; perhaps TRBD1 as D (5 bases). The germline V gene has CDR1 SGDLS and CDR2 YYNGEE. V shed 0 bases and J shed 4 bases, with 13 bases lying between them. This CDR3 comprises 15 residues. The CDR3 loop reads CASSVGWSGLETQYF. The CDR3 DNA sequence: TGTGCCAGCAGCGTAGGCTGGTCAGGGCTAGAGACCCAGTACTTC.

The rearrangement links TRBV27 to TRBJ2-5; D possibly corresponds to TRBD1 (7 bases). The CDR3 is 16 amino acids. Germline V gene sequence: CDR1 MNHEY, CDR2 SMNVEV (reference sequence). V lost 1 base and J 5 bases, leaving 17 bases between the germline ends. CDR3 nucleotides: TGTGCCAGCAGTTTATATCCAGGGGGGACGTTGGAGACCCAGTACTTC. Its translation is CASSLYPGGTLETQYF.

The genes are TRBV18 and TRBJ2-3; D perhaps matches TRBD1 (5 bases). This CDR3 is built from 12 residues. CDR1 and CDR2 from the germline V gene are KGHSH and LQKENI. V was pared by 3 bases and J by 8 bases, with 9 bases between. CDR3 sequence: CASSPSRGTQYF. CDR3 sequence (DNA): TGTGCCAGCTCACCCTCTAGGGGTACGCAGTATTTT.

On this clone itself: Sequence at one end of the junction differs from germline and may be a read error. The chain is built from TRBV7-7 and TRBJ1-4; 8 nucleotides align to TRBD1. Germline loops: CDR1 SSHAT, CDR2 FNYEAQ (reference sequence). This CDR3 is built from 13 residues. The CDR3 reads CASSRDRGGKLFF. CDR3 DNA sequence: TGTGCTAGCAGCCGAGACAGGGGCGGAAAACTGTTTTTT.

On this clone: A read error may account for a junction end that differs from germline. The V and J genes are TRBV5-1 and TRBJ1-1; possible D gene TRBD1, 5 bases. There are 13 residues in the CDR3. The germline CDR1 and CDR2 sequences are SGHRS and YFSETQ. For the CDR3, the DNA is TGTGCCAGCAGCCCCACTCGGGGGGATGAAGCTTTCTTT. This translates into CASSPTRGDEAFF.

For the CDR3, the DNA is TGTGCCAGTAGTATGGGGGCGGACGAGCAGTACTTC. Translating it yields CASSMGADEQYF. The chain couples TRBV19 to TRBJ2-7; D might be TRBD1 (6 bases). Germline V gene lookup returns CDR1 LNHDA and CDR2 SQIVND (reference sequence). Trimming removed 3 bases from V and 5 bases from J, with 8 bases in between. The CDR3 contains 12 residues. Using reference TRBV19 and TRBJ2-7 for the parts outside the CDR3, the full variable domain is DGGITQSPKYLFRKEGQNVTLSCEQNLNHDAMYWYRQDPGQGLRLIYYSQIVNDFQKGDIAEGYSVSREKKESFPLTVTSAQKNPTAFYLCASSMGADEQYFGPGTRLTVT.

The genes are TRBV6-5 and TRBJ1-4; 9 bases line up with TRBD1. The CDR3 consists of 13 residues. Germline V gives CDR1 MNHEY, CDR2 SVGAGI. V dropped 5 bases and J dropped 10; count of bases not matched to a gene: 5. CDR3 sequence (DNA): TGTGCCAGCAGTGGGGACAGGGAGGGAAAACTGTTTTTT. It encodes CASSGDREGKLFF.

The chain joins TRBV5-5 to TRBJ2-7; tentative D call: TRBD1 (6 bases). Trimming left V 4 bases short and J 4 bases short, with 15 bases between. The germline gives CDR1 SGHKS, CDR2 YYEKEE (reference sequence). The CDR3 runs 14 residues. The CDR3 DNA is TGTGCCAGCAGCCTGAGGGACATCTCATACGAGCAGTACTTC. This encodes CASSLRDISYEQYF.

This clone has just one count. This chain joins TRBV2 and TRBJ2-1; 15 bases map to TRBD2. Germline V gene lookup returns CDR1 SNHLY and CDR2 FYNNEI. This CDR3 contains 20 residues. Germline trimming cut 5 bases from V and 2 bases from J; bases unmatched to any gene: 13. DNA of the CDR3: TGTGCCAGCAGTAAACCAAGGACTAGCGGGGGGGCGTTAGCCTACAATGAGCAGTTCTTC. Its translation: CASSKPRTSGGALAYNEQFF. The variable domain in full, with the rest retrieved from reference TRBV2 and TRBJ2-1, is EPEVTQTPSHQVTQMGQEVILRCVPISNHLYFYWYRQILGQKVEFLVSFYNNEISEKSEIFDDQFSVERPDGSNFTLKIRSTKLEDSAMYFCASSKPRTSGGALAYNEQFFGPGTRLTVL.

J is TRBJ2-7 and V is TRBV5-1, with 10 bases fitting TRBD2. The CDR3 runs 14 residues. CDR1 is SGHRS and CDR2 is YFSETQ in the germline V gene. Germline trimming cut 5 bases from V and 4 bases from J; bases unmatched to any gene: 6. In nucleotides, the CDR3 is TGCGCCAGCAGTGTGTCTAGCGGGGGTTACGAGCAGTACTTC. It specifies CASSVSSGGYEQYF.